Listed below are T cell receptor beta chains from one sample, sequenced in a study of T cell responses to AZD1222 COVID-19 vaccine. TCRdb's table, derived via immunoSEQ multiplex PCR, lists solely in-frame clones and lacks some. The sample lists tens of thousands of clones, 83% occurring once. This material consisted of peripheral blood, taken on day 0 of AZD1222 vaccination. Source of these receptors: an adult in good health. The CDR3 runs from the conserved cysteine through the conserved F or W. A D gene is named only where the DNA matches it firmly. Clone size, where shown, is once, few, many, or a class for clones that have expanded.

j_call | clone_size | d_call | v_call | cdr3_aa | cdr3_nt
TRBJ1-6 | once | TRBD1 | TRBV7-8 | CASSITGEYSPLHF | TGTGCCAGCAGCATTACAGGGGAATATTCACCCCTCCACTTT
TRBJ2-7 | . | TRBD2 | TRBV6-5 | CASSLAGGSYEQYF | TGTGCCAGCAGTCTAGCGGGGGGATCCTACGAGCAGTACTTC
TRBJ1-3 | . | . | TRBV19 | CASSLRWDLSSGNTIYF | TGTGCCAGTAGTCTCCGCTGGGACCTAAGCTCTGGAAACACCATATATTTT
TRBJ2-1 | once | TRBD2 | TRBV11-2 | CASSLPGGYNEQFF | TGTGCCAGCAGCTTACCGGGAGGCTACAATGAGCAGTTCTTC
TRBJ2-5 | . | TRBD1 | TRBV4-1 | CASSQAGQGRETQYF | TGCGCCAGCAGCCAAGCGGGACAGGGGAGAGAGACCCAGTACTTC
TRBJ1-2 | . | . | TRBV12-3/TRBV12-4 | CASSPRGAFGYTF | TGTGCCAGCAGTCCTAGGGGTGCCTTTGGCTACACCTTC
TRBJ2-7 | . | TRBD2 | TRBV2 | CASSAGTSGYYEQYF | TGTGCCAGCAGTGCCGGGACTAGCGGGTACTACGAGCAGTACTTC
TRBJ1-3 | . | . | TRBV5-1 | CASSLALQGYGNTIYF | TGCGCCAGCAGCTTGGCCCTACAAGGGTACGGAAACACCATATATTTT
TRBJ2-7 | . | . | TRBV19 | CATGTGLTYEQYF | TGTGCCACAGGGACCGGACTCACCTACGAGCAGTACTTC
TRBJ2-1 | . | TRBD1 | TRBV6-5 | CASSDRGSEQFF | TGTGCCAGCTCCGACAGGGGAAGTGAGCAGTTCTTC
TRBJ1-1 | . | TRBD1 | TRBV30 | CAWRGTDHLGDTEAFF | TGTGCCTGGAGAGGGACAGACCACTTGGGCGACACTGAAGCTTTCTTT
TRBJ2-2 | . | . | TRBV6-5 | CASRDLLGGTGELFF | TGTGCCAGCAGGGACCTTCTAGGTGGCACCGGGGAGCTGTTTTTT
TRBJ1-2 | many | TRBD1 | TRBV7-9 | CASSLDRGLTDGYTF | TGTGCCAGCAGCCTGGACAGGGGCCTTACGGATGGCTACACCTTC
TRBJ1-3 | . | TRBD1 | TRBV7-9 | CASSSDRGSGNTIYF | TGTGCCAGCAGCTCAGACAGGGGCAGCGGAAACACCATATATTTT
TRBJ2-3 | medium-sized | . | TRBV18 | CASSPGSGAPKTDTQYF | TGTGCCAGCTCACCCGGATCGGGGGCTCCCAAAACAGATACGCAGTATTTT
TRBJ2-7 | . | TRBD1 | TRBV30 | CAWSAPGQGSYEQYF | TGTGCCTGGAGTGCCCCGGGACAGGGCTCCTACGAGCAGTACTTC
TRBJ2-3 | . | TRBD2 | TRBV5-4 | CASSLGTSGRTDTQYF | TGTGCCAGCAGCTTGGGGACTAGCGGACGGACAGATACGCAGTATTTT
TRBJ1-1 | . | . | TRBV28 | CASSQPRGTYAEAFF | TGTGCCAGCAGCCAACCCCGAGGGACATACGCTGAAGCTTTCTTT
TRBJ1-6 | . | . | TRBV5-4 | CASSHGSAHNSPLHF | TGTGCCAGCAGCCATGGTTCGGCCCATAATTCACCCCTCCACTTT
TRBJ2-2 | . | . | TRBV2 | CASSERPTGELFF | TGTGCCAGCAGTGAAAGGCCCACCGGGGAGCTGTTTTTT
TRBJ2-2 | . | . | TRBV5-4 | CASSLNMGTGELFF | TGTGCCAGCAGCTTGAACATGGGCACCGGGGAGCTGTTTTTT
TRBJ2-3 | . | . | TRBV5-1 | CASSLAVRTDTQYF | TGCGCCAGCAGCTTGGCCGTAAGGACAGATACGCAGTATTTT
TRBJ1-5 | once | TRBD1 | TRBV19 | CASSIEGQGRQPQHF | TGTGCCAGTAGTATAGAGGGACAGGGGAGGCAGCCCCAGCATTTT
TRBJ1-6 | . | . | TRBV7-6 | CASSSGTPSSYNSPLHF | TGTGCCAGCAGCTCCGGGACACCAAGCTCCTATAATTCACCCCTCCACTTT
TRBJ1-3 | . | . | TRBV3-1/TRBV3-2 | CASSLQFSGNTIYF | TGTGCCAGCAGCCTACAGTTCTCTGGAAACACCATATATTTT
TRBJ1-5 | . | TRBD1 | TRBV12-3/TRBV12-4 | CASSQGQGGPQHF | TGTGCCAGCAGTCAGGGACAGGGCGGACCCCAGCATTTT
TRBJ1-5 | . | . | TRBV6-5 | CASSHQQGYQPQHF | TGTGCCAGCAGTCACCAACAGGGCTATCAGCCCCAGCATTTT
TRBJ2-3 | . | TRBD1 | TRBV5-8 | CASSPGQGAIDTQYF | TGTGCCAGCAGCCCGGGCCAGGGGGCTATAGATACGCAGTATTTT
TRBJ2-1 | once | TRBD2 | TRBV7-3 | CASSLHGTSNEQFF | TGTGCCAGCAGCCTCCACGGGACTAGCAATGAGCAGTTCTTC
TRBJ1-1 | . | . | TRBV6-2/TRBV6-3 | CASSYSGWAARAFF | TGTGCCAGCAGTTACTCTGGGTGGGCAGCACGAGCTTTCTTT
TRBJ1-2 | . | TRBD1 | TRBV6-5 | CASSRTGGSRGYTF | TGTGCCAGCAGTCGGACAGGGGGTTCCCGTGGCTACACCTTC
TRBJ2-7 | . | TRBD1 | TRBV28 | CASSLTSGTGGSEQYF | TGTGCCAGCAGTTTAACTTCCGGGACAGGGGGCAGCGAGCAGTACTTC
TRBJ2-1 | once | TRBD2 | TRBV19 | CASKTVGGTNEQFF | TGTGCCAGTAAAACCGTCGGGGGGACGAATGAGCAGTTCTTC
TRBJ2-7 | once | TRBD1 | TRBV27 | CASRRGTGSYEQYF | TGTGCCAGCAGGCGAGGGACAGGAAGTTACGAGCAGTACTTC
TRBJ1-2 | . | . | TRBV21-1 | CASTRGRQKGYTF | TGTGCCAGCACCAGGGGAAGACAGAAGGGCTACACCTTC
TRBJ2-3 | . | . | TRBV13 | CATQVYTDTQYF | TGTGCCACGCAGGTTTACACAGATACGCAGTATTTT
TRBJ2-7 | . | . | TRBV6-5 | CASSYDPVPLYEQYF | TGTGCCAGCAGTTACGATCCAGTCCCCCTGTACGAGCAGTACTTC
TRBJ1-2 | . | TRBD1 | TRBV18 | CASSSRDRVGYGYTF | TGTGCCAGCTCATCCCGGGACAGGGTTGGCTATGGCTACACCTTC
TRBJ1-2 | . | . | TRBV11-3 | CASSWTENYGYTF | TGTGCCAGCAGCTGGACAGAGAACTATGGCTACACCTTC
TRBJ2-3 | . | TRBD2 | TRBV4-2 | CASSQEVSGASTDTQYF | TGTGCCAGCAGCCAAGAGGTTAGCGGGGCTAGCACAGATACGCAGTATTTT
TRBJ1-1 | . | TRBD1 | TRBV29-1 | CSVEGQLNTEAFF | TGCAGCGTTGAGGGACAGTTGAACACTGAAGCTTTCTTT
TRBJ1-1 | . | . | TRBV12-3/TRBV12-4 | CASSTVGGTEAFF | TGTGCCAGCAGCACTGTTGGGGGGACTGAAGCTTTCTTT
TRBJ1-1 | once | TRBD1 | TRBV5-4 | CASSWPGQGTEAFF | TGTGCCAGCAGCTGGCCGGGACAGGGCACTGAAGCTTTCTTT
TRBJ2-1 | once | TRBD2 | TRBV28 | CASRLGGTSGHNEQFF | TGTGCCAGCAGGCTGGGCGGTACTAGCGGGCACAATGAGCAGTTCTTC
TRBJ2-1 | . | TRBD2 | TRBV6-5 | CASTMGTSGGNEQFF | TGTGCCAGCACGATGGGGACTAGCGGGGGTAATGAGCAGTTCTTC
TRBJ2-7 | . | TRBD1 | TRBV5-1 | CASSWGQGYYEQYF | TGCGCCAGCAGCTGGGGACAGGGTTACTACGAGCAGTACTTC
TRBJ1-6 | . | . | TRBV13 | CASSFTGARDSPLHF | TGTGCCAGCAGCTTTACGGGGGCTAGGGATTCACCCCTCCACTTT
TRBJ2-1 | . | TRBD2 | TRBV7-8 | CASSLGLAGFTEDEQFF | TGTGCCAGCAGCTTAGGCCTAGCGGGCTTTACCGAGGATGAGCAGTTCTTC
TRBJ1-2 | . | . | TRBV2 | CASRMQGYGYTF | TGTGCCAGCAGGATGCAGGGATATGGCTACACCTTC
TRBJ2-1 | . | TRBD2 | TRBV5-5 | CASSLSGSSYNEQFF | TGTGCCAGCAGCCTTAGCGGGAGCTCCTACAATGAGCAGTTCTTC
TRBJ2-5 | . | TRBD1 | TRBV5-8 | CASSLDRGPETQYF | TGTGCCAGCAGCTTGGACAGGGGGCCGGAGACCCAGTACTTC
TRBJ1-6 | . | . | TRBV7-2 | CASSFTYNSPLHF | TGTGCCAGCAGCTTCACTTATAATTCACCCCTCCACTTT
TRBJ2-3 | . | . | TRBV18 | CASSPTYQGADTQYF | TGTGCCAGCTCACCTACATACCAGGGAGCAGATACGCAGTATTTT
TRBJ2-2 | . | . | TRBV2 | CASRTGTMNTGELFF | TGTGCCAGCAGAACCGGGACAATGAACACCGGGGAGCTGTTTTTT